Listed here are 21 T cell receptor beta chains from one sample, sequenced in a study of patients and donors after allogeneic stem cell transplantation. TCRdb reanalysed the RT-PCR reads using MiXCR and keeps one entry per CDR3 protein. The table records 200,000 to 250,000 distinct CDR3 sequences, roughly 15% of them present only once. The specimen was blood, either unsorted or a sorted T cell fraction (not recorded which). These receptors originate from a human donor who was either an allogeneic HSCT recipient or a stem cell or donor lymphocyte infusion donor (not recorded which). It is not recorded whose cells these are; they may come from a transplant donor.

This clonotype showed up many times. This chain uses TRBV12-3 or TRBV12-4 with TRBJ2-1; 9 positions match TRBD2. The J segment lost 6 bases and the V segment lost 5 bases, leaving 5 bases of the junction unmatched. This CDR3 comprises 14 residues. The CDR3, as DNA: TGTGCCAGCAGTCCCCCGGGACTAGCCAATGAGCAGTTCTTC. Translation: CASSPPGLANEQFF.

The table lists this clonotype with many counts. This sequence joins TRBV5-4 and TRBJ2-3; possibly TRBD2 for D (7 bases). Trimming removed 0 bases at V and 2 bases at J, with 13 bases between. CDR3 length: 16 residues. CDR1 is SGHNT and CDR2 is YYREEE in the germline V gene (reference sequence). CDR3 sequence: CASSLEGGANTDTQYF. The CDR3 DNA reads TGTGCCAGCAGCTTGGAGGGGGGGGCCAACACAGATACGCAGTATTTT. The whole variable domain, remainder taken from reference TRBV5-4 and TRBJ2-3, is ETGVTQSPTHLIKTRGQQVTLRCSSQSGHNTVSWYQQALGQGPQFIFQYYREEENGRGNFPPRFSGLQFPNYSSELNVNALELDDSALYLCASSLEGGANTDTQYFGPGTRLTVL.

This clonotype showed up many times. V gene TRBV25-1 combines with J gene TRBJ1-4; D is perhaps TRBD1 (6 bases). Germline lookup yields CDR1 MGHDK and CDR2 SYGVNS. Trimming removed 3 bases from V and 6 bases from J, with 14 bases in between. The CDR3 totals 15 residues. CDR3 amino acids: CASSDFGGDHEKLFF. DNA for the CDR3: TGTGCCAGCAGTGACTTCGGGGGCGACCATGAAAAACTGTTTTTT.

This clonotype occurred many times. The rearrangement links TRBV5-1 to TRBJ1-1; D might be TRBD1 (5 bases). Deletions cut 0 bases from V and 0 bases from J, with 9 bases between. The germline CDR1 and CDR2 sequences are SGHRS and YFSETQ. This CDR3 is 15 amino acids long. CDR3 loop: CASSLGQTVNTEAFF. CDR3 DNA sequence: TGCGCCAGCAGCTTGGGCCAGACAGTGAACACTGAAGCTTTCTTT. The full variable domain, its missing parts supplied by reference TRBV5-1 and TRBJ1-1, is KAGVTQTPRYLIKTRGQQVTLSCSPISGHRSVSWYQQTPGQGLQFLFEYFSETQRNKGNFPGRFSGRQFSNSRSEMNVSTLELGDSALYLCASSLGQTVNTEAFFGQGTRLTVV.

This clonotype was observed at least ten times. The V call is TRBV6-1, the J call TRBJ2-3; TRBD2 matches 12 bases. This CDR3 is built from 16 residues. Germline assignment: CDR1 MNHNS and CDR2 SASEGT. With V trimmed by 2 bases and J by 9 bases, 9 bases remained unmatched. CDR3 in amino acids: CASSEWSSGGALTQYF. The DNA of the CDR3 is TGTGCCAGCAGTGAATGGTCTAGCGGGGGGGCACTCACGCAGTATTTT.

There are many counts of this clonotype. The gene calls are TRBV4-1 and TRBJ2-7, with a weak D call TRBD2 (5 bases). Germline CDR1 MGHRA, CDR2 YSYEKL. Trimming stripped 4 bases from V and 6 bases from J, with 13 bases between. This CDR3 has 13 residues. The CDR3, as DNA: TGCGCCAGCAGCCCTTATCTACTAGGCGAGCAGTACTTC. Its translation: CASSPYLLGEQYF.

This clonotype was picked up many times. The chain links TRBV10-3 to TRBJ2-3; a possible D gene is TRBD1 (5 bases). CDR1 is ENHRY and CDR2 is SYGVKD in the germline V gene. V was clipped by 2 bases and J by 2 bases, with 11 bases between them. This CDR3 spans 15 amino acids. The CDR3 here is CAISETGDPTDTQYF. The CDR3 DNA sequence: TGTGCCATCAGTGAGACAGGAGACCCCACAGATACGCAGTATTTT.

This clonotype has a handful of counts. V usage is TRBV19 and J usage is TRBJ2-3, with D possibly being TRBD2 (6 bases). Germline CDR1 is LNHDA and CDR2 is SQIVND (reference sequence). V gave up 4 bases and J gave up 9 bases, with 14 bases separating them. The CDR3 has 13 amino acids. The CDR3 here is CASSSSGPGTQYF. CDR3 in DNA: TGTGCCAGTAGTAGTAGCGGCCCTGGAACGCAGTATTTT.

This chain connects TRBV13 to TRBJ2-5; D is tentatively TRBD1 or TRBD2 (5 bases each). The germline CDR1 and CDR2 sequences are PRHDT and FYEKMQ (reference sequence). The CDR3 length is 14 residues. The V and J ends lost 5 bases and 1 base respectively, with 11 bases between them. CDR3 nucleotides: TGTGCCAGCAGCCCGGGACCGCCCCAAGAGACCCAGTACTTC. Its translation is CASSPGPPQETQYF.

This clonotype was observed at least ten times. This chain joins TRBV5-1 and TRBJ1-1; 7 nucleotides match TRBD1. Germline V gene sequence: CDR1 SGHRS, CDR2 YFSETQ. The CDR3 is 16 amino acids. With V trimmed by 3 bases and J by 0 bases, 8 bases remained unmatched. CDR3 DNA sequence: TGCGCCAGCAGCTCCAACGGGGGACAGATGAACACTGAAGCTTTCTTT. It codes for CASSSNGGQMNTEAFF.

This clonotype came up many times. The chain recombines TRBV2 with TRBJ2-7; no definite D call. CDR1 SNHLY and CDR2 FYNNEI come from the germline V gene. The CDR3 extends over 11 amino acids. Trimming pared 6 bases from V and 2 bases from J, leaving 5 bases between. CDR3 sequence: CASSLTYEQYF. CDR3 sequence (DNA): TGTGCCAGCAGCCTTACCTACGAGCAGTACTTC.

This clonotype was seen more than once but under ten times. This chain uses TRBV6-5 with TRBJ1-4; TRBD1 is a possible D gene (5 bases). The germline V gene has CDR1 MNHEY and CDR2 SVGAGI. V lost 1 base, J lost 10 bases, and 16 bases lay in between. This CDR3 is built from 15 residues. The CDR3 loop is CASSYFSQGVGKLFF. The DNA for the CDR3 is TGTGCCAGCAGTTACTTCTCGCAGGGCGTGGGAAAACTGTTTTTT.

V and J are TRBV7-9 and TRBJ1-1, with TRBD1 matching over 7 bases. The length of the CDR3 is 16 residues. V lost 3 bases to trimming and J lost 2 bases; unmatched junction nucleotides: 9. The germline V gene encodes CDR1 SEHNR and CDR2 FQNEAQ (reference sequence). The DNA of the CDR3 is TGTGCCAGCAGCTTGCTGACAGGGTCGGGCAACACTGAAGCTTTCTTT. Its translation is CASSLLTGSGNTEAFF.

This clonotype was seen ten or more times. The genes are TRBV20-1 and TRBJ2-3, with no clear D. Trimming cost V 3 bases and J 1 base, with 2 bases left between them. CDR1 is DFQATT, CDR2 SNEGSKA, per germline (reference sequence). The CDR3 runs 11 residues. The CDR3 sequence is CSASGTDTQYF. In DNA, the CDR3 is TGCAGTGCTAGCGGCACAGATACGCAGTATTTT.

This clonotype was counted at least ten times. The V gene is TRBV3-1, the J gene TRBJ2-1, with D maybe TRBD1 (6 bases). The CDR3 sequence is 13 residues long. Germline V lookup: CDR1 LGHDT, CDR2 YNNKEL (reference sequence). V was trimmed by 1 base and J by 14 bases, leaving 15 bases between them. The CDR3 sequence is CASSQGAVKGEFF. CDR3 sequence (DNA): TGTGCCAGCAGCCAAGGTGCAGTGAAGGGGGAGTTCTTC.

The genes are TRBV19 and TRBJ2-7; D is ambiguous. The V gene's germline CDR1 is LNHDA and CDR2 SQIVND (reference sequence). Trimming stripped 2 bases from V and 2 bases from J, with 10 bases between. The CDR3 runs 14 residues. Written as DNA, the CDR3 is TGTGCCAGTAGTATATCGACTCAAACCTACGAGCAGTACTTC. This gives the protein CASSISTQTYEQYF.

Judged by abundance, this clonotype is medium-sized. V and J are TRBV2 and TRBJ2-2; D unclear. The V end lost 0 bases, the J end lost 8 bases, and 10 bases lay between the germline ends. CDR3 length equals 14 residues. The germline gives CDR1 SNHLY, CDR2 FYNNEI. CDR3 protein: CASSEARDSGELFF. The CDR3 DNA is TGTGCCAGCAGTGAAGCTAGGGATTCGGGGGAGCTGTTTTTT.

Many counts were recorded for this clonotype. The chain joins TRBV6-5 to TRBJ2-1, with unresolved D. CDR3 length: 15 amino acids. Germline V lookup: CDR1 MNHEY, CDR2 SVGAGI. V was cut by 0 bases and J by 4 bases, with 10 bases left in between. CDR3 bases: TGTGCCAGCAGTTACTCGGGAAACGAGTACAATGAGCAGTTCTTC. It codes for CASSYSGNEYNEQFF.

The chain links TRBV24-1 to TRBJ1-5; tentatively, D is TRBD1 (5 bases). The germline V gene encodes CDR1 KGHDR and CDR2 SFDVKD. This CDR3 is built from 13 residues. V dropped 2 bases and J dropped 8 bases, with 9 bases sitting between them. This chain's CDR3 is CATSDWDHKPQHF. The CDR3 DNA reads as TGTGCCACCAGTGATTGGGACCACAAGCCCCAGCATTTT.

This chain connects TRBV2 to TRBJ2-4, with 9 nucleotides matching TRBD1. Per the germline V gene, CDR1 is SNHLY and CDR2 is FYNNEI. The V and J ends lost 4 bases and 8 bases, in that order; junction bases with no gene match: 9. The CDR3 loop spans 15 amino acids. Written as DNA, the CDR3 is TGTGCCAGCAGTGTAGGTAGGACAGGGGACTACATTCAGTACTTC. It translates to CASSVGRTGDYIQYF.

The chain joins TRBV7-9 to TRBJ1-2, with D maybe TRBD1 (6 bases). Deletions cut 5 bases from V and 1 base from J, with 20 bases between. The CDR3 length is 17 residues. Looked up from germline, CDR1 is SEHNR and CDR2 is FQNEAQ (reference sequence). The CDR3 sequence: CASSPRNLKQGNYGYTF. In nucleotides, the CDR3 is TGTGCCAGCAGCCCAAGAAATTTAAAACAGGGTAACTATGGCTACACCTTC.